This entry concerns a single T cell receptor (beta chain). These data originate in a study of blood T cell repertoires in COVID-19. Study context: Sites across the United States, Italy and Spain contributed samples from acute and convalescent COVID-19. PBMCs, B-cell-depleted T cells, or T cells provided the cDNA or gDNA that made up the material.

From germline, CDR1 is MDHEN and CDR2 SYDVKM. The CDR3 extends over 15 amino acids. V gave up 4 bases and J gave up 7 bases; unmatched junction bases: 12. Authors' processing steps: Reference gene primer amplification gave estimated nucleated cell counts. Clones were read by immunoSEQ multiplex PCR, and TCRdb kept only the in-frame ones, dropping some. D and trimming were read from the DNA, whereas the V and J calls and clone size are those reported in that table. The sample has 70,000 or so clones, 88% seen once. The rearrangement joins TRBV28 to TRBJ1-2; 7 nucleotides line up with TRBD1. Specimen: peripheral blood. This TCR was sampled from a human donor in a cohort sampled during active COVID-19. CDR3 in DNA: TGTGCCAGCAGTTCCGGACCGGACAGGAGGGGTGGCTACACCTTC. This codes for CASSSGPDRRGGYTF.